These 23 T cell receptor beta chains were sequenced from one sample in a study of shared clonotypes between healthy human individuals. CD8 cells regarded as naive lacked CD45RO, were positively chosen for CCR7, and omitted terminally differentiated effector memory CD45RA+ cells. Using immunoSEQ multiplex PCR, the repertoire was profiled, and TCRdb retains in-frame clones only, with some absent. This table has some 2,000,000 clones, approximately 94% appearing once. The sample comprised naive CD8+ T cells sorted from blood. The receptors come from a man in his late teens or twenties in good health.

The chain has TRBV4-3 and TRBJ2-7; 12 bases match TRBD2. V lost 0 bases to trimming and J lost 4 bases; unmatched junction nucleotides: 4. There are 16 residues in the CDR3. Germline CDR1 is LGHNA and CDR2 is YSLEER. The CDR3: CASSQDQGLAGYEQYF. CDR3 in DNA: TGCGCCAGCAGCCAAGACCAGGGACTAGCGGGTTACGAGCAGTACTTC.

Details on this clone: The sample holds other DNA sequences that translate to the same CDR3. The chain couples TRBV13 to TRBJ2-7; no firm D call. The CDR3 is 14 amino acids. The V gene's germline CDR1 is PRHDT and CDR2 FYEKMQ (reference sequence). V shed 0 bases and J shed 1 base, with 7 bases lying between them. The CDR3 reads CASSLGQFSYEQYF. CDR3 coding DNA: TGTGCCAGCAGCTTAGGACAGTTTTCCTACGAGCAGTACTTC.

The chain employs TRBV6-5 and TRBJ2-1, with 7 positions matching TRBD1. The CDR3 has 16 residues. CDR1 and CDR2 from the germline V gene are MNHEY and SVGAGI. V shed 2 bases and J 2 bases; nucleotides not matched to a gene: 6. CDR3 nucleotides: TGTGCCAGCAGTTACCTGACAGGGAGCGCCTACAATGAGCAGTTCTTC. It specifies CASSYLTGSAYNEQFF.

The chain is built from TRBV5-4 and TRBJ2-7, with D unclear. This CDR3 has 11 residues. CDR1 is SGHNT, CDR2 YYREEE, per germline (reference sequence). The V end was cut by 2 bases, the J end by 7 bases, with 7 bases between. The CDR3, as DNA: TGTGCCAGCAGCTTCGGAAAAGAGCAGTACTTC. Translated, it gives CASSFGKEQYF.

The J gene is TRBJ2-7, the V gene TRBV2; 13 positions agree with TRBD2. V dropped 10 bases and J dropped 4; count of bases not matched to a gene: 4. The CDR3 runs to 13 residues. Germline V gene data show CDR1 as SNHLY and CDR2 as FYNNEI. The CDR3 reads CATGTSGMYEQYF. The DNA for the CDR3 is TGTGCCACTGGGACTAGCGGGATGTACGAGCAGTACTTC.

The CDR3 loop reads CASSLYGWGDQETQYF. CDR3 in DNA: TGTGCCAGCAGTTTATATGGGTGGGGCGACCAAGAGACCCAGTACTTC. The rearrangement uses TRBV28 and TRBJ2-5; D might be TRBD1 (5 bases). With 1 base removed from V and 0 bases from J, the gap between germline ends came to 12 bases. There are 16 residues in the CDR3. CDR1 is MDHEN, CDR2 SYDVKM, per germline.

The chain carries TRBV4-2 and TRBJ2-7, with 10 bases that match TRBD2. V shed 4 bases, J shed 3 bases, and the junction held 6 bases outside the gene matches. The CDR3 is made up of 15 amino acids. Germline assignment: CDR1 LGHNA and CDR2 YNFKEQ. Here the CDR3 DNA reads TGTGCCAGCAGCCTCGGACTAGCGGTCGACTACGAGCAGTACTTC. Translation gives CASSLGLAVDYEQYF.

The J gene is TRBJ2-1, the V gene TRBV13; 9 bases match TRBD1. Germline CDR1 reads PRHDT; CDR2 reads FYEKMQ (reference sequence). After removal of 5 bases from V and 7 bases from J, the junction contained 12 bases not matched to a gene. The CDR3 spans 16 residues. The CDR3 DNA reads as TGTGCCAGCAGCAAAGGTGGACAGGGGATCTGGAATGAGCAGTTCTTC. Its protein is CASSKGGQGIWNEQFF.

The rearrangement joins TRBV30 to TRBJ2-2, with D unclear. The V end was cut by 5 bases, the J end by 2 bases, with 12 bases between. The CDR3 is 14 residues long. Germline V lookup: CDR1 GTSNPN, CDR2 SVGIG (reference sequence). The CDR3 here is CAWDETLNTGELFF. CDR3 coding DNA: TGTGCCTGGGACGAGACACTTAACACCGGGGAGCTGTTTTTT.

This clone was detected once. CDR3 coding DNA: TGTGCCAGCTCACCAGTTTCCCTCACAGGGGGCGCAGATACGCAGTATTTT. This encodes CASSPVSLTGGADTQYF. The V call is TRBV18, the J call TRBJ2-3, with 9 bases lining up with TRBD1. This CDR3 is 17 amino acids long. J gave up 4 bases and V 2 bases, and 10 bases lay outside the gene matches. Germline-derived CDR1 and CDR2 are KGHSH and LQKENI.

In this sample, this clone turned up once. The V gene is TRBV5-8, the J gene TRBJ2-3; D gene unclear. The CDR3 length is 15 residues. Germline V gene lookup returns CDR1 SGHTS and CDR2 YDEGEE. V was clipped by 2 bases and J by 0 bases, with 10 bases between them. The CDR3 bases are TGTGCCAGCAGCTTTAGGATAACTAGCACAGATACGCAGTATTTT. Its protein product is CASSFRITSTDTQYF.

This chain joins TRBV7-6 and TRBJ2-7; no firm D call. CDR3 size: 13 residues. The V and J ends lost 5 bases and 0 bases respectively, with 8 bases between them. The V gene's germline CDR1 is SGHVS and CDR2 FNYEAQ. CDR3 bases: TGTGCCAGCAGCACCGCCTCCTCCTACGAGCAGTACTTC. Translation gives CASSTASSYEQYF.

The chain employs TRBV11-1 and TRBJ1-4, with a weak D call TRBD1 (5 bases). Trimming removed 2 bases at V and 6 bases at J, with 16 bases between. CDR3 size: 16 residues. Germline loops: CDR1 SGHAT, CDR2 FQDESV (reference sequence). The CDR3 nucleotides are TGTGCCAGCAGCTTATTCGTATGGGGGGGACATGAAAAACTGTTTTTT. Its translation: CASSLFVWGGHEKLFF.

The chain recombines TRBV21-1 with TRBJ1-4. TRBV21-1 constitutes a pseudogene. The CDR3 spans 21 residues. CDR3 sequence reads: CASSKGSLVPGRGATNEKLFF. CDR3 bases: TGTGCCAGCAGCAAAGGCTCCCTGGTACCCGGGAGGGGCGCAACTAATGAAAAACTGTTTTTT.

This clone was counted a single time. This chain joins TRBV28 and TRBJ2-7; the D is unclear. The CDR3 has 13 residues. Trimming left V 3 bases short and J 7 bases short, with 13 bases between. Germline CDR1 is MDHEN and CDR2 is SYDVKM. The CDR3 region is CASSLADWWEQYF. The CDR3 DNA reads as TGTGCCAGCAGTTTGGCTGATTGGTGGGAGCAGTACTTC.

The CDR3 sequence is CASSDATELTTGDGYTF. CDR3 bases: TGCGCCAGCAGTGACGCGACAGAGCTCACCACGGGCGATGGCTACACCTTC. V usage is TRBV10-2 and J usage is TRBJ1-2; tentative D call: TRBD1 (5 bases). The CDR3 has 17 amino acids. Germline-derived CDR1 and CDR2 are WSHSY and SAAADI. V lost 3 bases and J lost 6, with 23 bases in between.

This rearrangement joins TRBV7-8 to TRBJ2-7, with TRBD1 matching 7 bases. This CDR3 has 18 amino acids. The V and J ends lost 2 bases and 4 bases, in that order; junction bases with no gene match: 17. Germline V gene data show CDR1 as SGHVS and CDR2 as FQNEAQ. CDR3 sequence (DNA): TGTGCCAGCAGCTTATACTTGTTGTGGGACAGTAGAGGATACGAGCAGTACTTC. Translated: CASSLYLLWDSRGYEQYF. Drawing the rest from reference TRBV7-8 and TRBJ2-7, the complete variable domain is GAGVSQSPRYKVAKRGQDVALRCDPISGHVSLFWYQQALGQGPEFLTYFQNEAQLDKSGLPSDRFFAERPEGSVSTLKIQRTQQEDSAVYLCASSLYLLWDSRGYEQYFGPGTRLTVT.

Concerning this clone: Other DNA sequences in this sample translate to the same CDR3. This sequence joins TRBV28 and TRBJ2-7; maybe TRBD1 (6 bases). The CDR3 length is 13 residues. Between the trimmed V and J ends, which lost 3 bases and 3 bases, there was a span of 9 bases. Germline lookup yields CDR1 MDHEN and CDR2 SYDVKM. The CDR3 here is CASSFRGNYEQYF. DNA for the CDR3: TGTGCCAGCAGTTTCAGGGGAAACTACGAGCAGTACTTC.

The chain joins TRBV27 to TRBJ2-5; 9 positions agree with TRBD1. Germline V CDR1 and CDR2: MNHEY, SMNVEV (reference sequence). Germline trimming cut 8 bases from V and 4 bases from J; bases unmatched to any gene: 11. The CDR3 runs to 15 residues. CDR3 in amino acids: CASSTGGWTVETQYF. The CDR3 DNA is TGTGCCAGCTCGACAGGGGGATGGACGGTAGAGACCCAGTACTTC.

The DNA of the CDR3 is TGTGCCATCAGTGAGGGGCAAGATACGCAGTATTTT. Amino acid sequence: CAISEGQDTQYF. The rearrangement uses TRBV10-3 and TRBJ2-3; D is unresolved. This CDR3 comprises 12 residues. V gave up 2 bases and J gave up 5 bases, with 5 bases separating them. In germline, CDR1 is ENHRY, CDR2 SYGVKD.

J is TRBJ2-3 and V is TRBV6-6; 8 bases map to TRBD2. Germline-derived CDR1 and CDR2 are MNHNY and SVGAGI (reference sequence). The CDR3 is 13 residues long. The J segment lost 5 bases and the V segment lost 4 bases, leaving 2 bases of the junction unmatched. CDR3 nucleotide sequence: TGTGCCAGCAGTTTTGCGGGAGGAGATACGCAGTATTTT. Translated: CASSFAGGDTQYF.

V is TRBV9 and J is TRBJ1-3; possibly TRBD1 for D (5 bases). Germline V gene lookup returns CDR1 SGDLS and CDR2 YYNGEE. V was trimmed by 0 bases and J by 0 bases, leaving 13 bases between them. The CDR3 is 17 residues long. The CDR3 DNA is TGTGCCAGCAGCGTAGGGGACCATATCTTCTCTGGAAACACCATATATTTT. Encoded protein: CASSVGDHIFSGNTIYF. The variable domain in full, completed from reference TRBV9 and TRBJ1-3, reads DSGVTQTPKHLITATGQRVTLRCSPRSGDLSVYWYQQSLDQGLQFLIQYYNGEERAKGNILERFSAQQFPDLHSELNLSSLELGDSALYFCASSVGDHIFSGNTIYFGEGSWLTVV.

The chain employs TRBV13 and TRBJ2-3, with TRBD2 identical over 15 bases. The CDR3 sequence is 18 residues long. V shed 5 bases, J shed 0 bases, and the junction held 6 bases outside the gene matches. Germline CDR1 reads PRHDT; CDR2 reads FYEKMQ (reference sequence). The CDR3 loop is CASSTHGLAGGSTDTQYF. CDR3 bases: TGTGCCAGCAGCACCCATGGACTAGCGGGAGGGAGCACAGATACGCAGTATTTT.